The 21 T cell receptor beta chains below all came from one sample that was sequenced in a study of blood T cell repertoires in COVID-19. TCRdb's table, derived via immunoSEQ multiplex PCR, lists solely in-frame clones and lacks some. The sample includes about 260,000 clones, 75% to 90% of them seen just once. Sequencing input: peripheral blood. These receptor sequences come from a woman between 40 and 50 years old with acute or convalescent COVID-19.

This chain links TRBV3-1 (or the pseudogene TRBV3-2) with TRBJ1-2; tentatively, D is TRBD1 (6 bases). CDR1 and CDR2 from the germline V gene are LGHDT and YNNKEL (reference sequence). The CDR3 extends over 14 amino acids. Trimming shortened V by 4 bases and J by 5 bases, and 14 bases separated the two germline ends. The CDR3 DNA is TGTGCCAGCAGCCTAAAACAGGGATATTATGGCTACACCTTC. Amino acid sequence: CASSLKQGYYGYTF.

This clone occurred once. The chain has TRBV18 and TRBJ1-3, with D hard to call. There are 15 residues in the CDR3. Germline assignment: CDR1 KGHSH and CDR2 LQKENI. The ends were cut back, 2 bases at V and 6 bases at J, with 14 bases in the middle. For the CDR3, the DNA is TGTGCCAGCTCACCAGCAGGAACTTTTGAAAACACCATATATTTT. Its protein product is CASSPAGTFENTIYF.

This clone was found once. The chain carries TRBV6-5 and TRBJ2-5; 11 bases are shared with TRBD1. The CDR3 has 15 residues. Germline CDR1 and CDR2: MNHEY and SVGAGI. V was pared by 10 bases and J by 2 bases, with 9 bases of the junction left unmatched. CDR3 in amino acids: CATSGTGGLQETQYF. CDR3 nucleotide sequence: TGTGCCACTTCCGGGACAGGGGGTTTGCAAGAGACCCAGTACTTC.

This chain joins TRBV6-5 and TRBJ1-3, with 8 bases lining up with TRBD1. CDR3 length equals 14 residues. V dropped 7 bases and J dropped 3; count of bases not matched to a gene: 5. CDR1 and CDR2 (germline): MNHEY, SVGAGI. In DNA form, the CDR3 reads TGTGCCAGCAATAACAGGGGGTTTGGAAACACCATATATTTT. Amino acids: CASNNRGFGNTIYF.

The chain links TRBV27 to TRBJ2-7; 11 bases are a match to TRBD1. This CDR3 has 14 amino acids. CDR1 is MNHEY, CDR2 SMNVEV, per germline (reference sequence). V was clipped by 6 bases and J by 4 bases; unmatched bases: 5. The CDR3 loop reads CASRPGQGDYEQYV. CDR3 bases: TGTGCCAGCAGACCGGGACAGGGGGATTACGAGCAGTACGTC.

Remarks on this clone: This CDR3 is also generated by other DNA sequences in the sample. The chain carries TRBV6-5 and TRBJ2-2; D ambiguous. This CDR3 spans 13 amino acids. Germline values: CDR1 MNHEY, CDR2 SVGAGI. Trimming stripped 6 bases from V and 1 base from J, with 6 bases between. CDR3 in DNA: TGTGCCAGCAGGGGCCTGAACACCGGGGAGCTGTTTTTT. This encodes CASRGLNTGELFF.

V gene TRBV5-5 combines with J gene TRBJ2-5; 7 bases fit TRBD1. Germline V gene lookup returns CDR1 SGHKS and CDR2 YYEKEE (reference sequence). The CDR3 is made up of 13 amino acids. V was pared by 4 bases and J by 4 bases, with 4 bases of the junction left unmatched. CDR3 DNA: TGTGCCAGCAGCCGGAACAGGGGAGAGACCCAGTACTTC. This translates into CASSRNRGETQYF. The entire variable domain, with the rest obtained from reference TRBV5-5 and TRBJ2-5, is as follows: DAGVTQSPTHLIKTRGQQVTLRCSPISGHKSVSWYQQVLGQGPQFIFQYYEKEERGRGNFPDRFSARQFPNYSSELNVNALLLGDSALYLCASSRNRGETQYFGPGTRLLVL.

Concerning this clone: The junction and the germline gene differ at one end; a read error may be behind it. The chain links TRBV5-1 to TRBJ1-1; 9 bases are a match to TRBD1. The CDR3 contains 12 residues. Germline-derived CDR1 and CDR2 are SGHRS and YFSETQ. CDR3 protein: CASSLEGDREFF. In nucleotides, the CDR3 is TGCGCCAGCAGCTTGGAGGGGGACAGGGAGTTTTTT.

This chain links TRBV6-2 or TRBV6-3 with TRBJ1-5, with a weak D call TRBD1 (6 bases). V lost 6 bases and J lost 5, with 14 bases in between. The CDR3 extends over 14 amino acids. Germline CDR1 reads MNHEY; CDR2 reads SVGEGT. In DNA, the CDR3 is TGTGCCAGCAGCCGGACAGTGAGGGATCAGCCCCAGCATTTT. Encoded protein: CASSRTVRDQPQHF.

The gene calls are TRBV10-3 and TRBJ2-3, with 8 nucleotides matching TRBD2. CDR3 length equals 16 residues. Germline V gene data show CDR1 as ENHRY and CDR2 as SYGVKD. With 4 bases clipped from V and 1 base from J, the junction kept 7 bases outside the gene matches. CDR3 nucleotide sequence: TGTGCCATCAGTGGAGGGCTAGCGGGTGGCACAGATACGCAGTATTTT. Protein product: CAISGGLAGGTDTQYF.

The chain couples TRBV29-1 to TRBJ2-1, with D maybe TRBD2 (7 bases). The CDR3 length is 15 residues. The germline V and J ends were trimmed by 6 bases and 3 bases, with 18 bases remaining between them. Germline assignment: CDR1 SQVTM and CDR2 ANQGSEA. The CDR3 bases are TGCAGCGTCAACGAAAGGGGGGGCCTCTACAATGAGCAGTTCTTC. Translated, it gives CSVNERGGLYNEQFF.

The chain is built from TRBV4-1 and TRBJ1-3; D ambiguous. The CDR3 contains 14 residues. V lost 0 bases and J lost 6, with 9 bases in between. Germline V gene data show CDR1 as MGHRA and CDR2 as YSYEKL. The CDR3 DNA reads TGCGCCAGCAGCCAAGATTTCAGGTCAAACACCATATATTTT. Translating it yields CASSQDFRSNTIYF.

The V gene is TRBV5-8, the J gene TRBJ1-2; a possible D gene is TRBD1 (5 bases). The length of the CDR3 is 17 residues. V shed 4 bases and J shed 10 bases, with 29 bases lying between them. Germline V gene lookup returns CDR1 SGHTS and CDR2 YDEGEE. CDR3 sequence reads: CASSPRDSGLSPNAYTF. The CDR3 coding sequence is TGTGCCAGCAGCCCGCGGGACTCCGGTCTTAGTCCAAATGCCTACACCTTC.

This clone was seen a few times. The rearrangement joins TRBV19 to TRBJ1-1; 8 positions match TRBD1. There are 16 residues in the CDR3. Germline trimming cut 4 bases from V and 2 bases from J; bases unmatched to any gene: 9. Germline-derived CDR1 and CDR2 are LNHDA and SQIVND (reference sequence). CDR3 in amino acids: CASSRRAGQENTEAFF. The CDR3 region has the DNA TGTGCCAGTAGTAGACGGGCGGGACAGGAAAACACTGAAGCTTTCTTT.

The CDR3 coding sequence is TGTGCCACCAGTGATTTACCCGTGACAGGGACCGGGGAGCTGTTTTTT. This sequence encodes CATSDLPVTGTGELFF. The chain couples TRBV24-1 to TRBJ2-2, with 7 bases identical to TRBD1. This CDR3 spans 16 amino acids. From germline, CDR1 is KGHDR and CDR2 SFDVKD. Unmatched junction bases numbered 6, after V lost 1 base and J lost 5 bases.

The CDR3 coding sequence is TGTGCCAGTAGTTACCTTGCTTCCCCGGGCTACGAGCAGTACGTC. It translates to CASSYLASPGYEQYV. The rearrangement links TRBV19 to TRBJ2-7; D is uncertain. CDR3 length: 15 residues. Between the trimmed V and J ends, which lost 5 bases and 3 bases, there was a span of 17 bases. Germline V gives CDR1 LNHDA, CDR2 SQIVND (reference sequence).

The chain joins TRBV11-2 to TRBJ1-2; D gene uncertain. The CDR3 contains 13 residues. V dropped 1 base and J dropped 6 bases, with 9 bases sitting between them. Germline V gives CDR1 SGHAT, CDR2 FQNNGV. CDR3 in DNA: TGTGCCAGCAGCTTAGGCCGGGGTAATGGCTACACCTTC. Translation gives CASSLGRGNGYTF.

V and J are TRBV2 and TRBJ1-3; no clear D gene. Trimming cost V 6 bases and J 0 bases, with 9 bases left between them. This CDR3 spans 14 amino acids. The germline V gene encodes CDR1 SNHLY and CDR2 FYNNEI. In DNA, the CDR3 is TGTGCCAGCAGGAGGGAGTCCTCTGGAAACACCATATATTTT. Translating it yields CASRRESSGNTIYF.

The rearrangement links TRBV11-2 to TRBJ2-1; 13 bases line up with TRBD2. Germline V CDR1 and CDR2: SGHAT, FQNNGV. The ends lost 5 bases at V and 4 bases at J; junction bases unmatched: 8. The CDR3 is 17 residues long. CDR3: CASSLRLAGGTYNEQFF. DNA of the CDR3: TGTGCCAGCAGCCTACGACTAGCGGGGGGAACTTACAATGAGCAGTTCTTC.

The chain combines TRBV12-5 with TRBJ1-1; weak D call: TRBD1 (5 bases). V shed 0 bases and J shed 1 base, with 24 bases lying between them. This CDR3 comprises 20 residues. Germline lookup yields CDR1 LGHNT and CDR2 FRNRAP. CDR3 residues: CASGLVLGYIKGNKNTEAFF. CDR3 in DNA: TGTGCTAGTGGTTTGGTACTGGGGTATATTAAGGGGAATAAGAACACTGAAGCTTTCTTT.

The J gene is TRBJ1-1, the V gene TRBV3-1 (or the pseudogene TRBV3-2); 8 bases map to TRBD1. V shed 6 bases, J shed 1 base, and the junction held 16 bases outside the gene matches. The CDR3 spans 18 residues. Germline CDR1 LGHDT, CDR2 YNNKEL (reference sequence). DNA for the CDR3: TGTGCCAGCAGTCAAAACCTCCAGGGGGCGGGTGGGAACACTGAAGCTTTCTTT. Translating it yields CASSQNLQGAGGNTEAFF.